This T cell receptor (beta chain) was captured by sequencing in a study of CD8 T cells in ankylosing spondylitis. Study-level findings and limits: Made up of fewer than 10 highly homologous variants, a TCR beta motif appeared characteristic of ankylosing spondylitis blood.

The V gene's germline CDR1 is MNHEY and CDR2 SVGAGI. V lost 4 bases, J lost 4 bases, and 7 bases stayed unmatched. The CDR3 loop spans 15 amino acids. TCRdb fed the 5' RACE reads into MiXCR, producing one record per CDR3 protein. Here the sample spans 500,000 to 550,000 distinct CDR3 sequences, about an eighth being singletons. The table lists this clonotype with a few counts. Its antigen remains unknown. The chain has TRBV6-5 and TRBJ2-3; 8 positions match TRBD2. The clonotype comes from a male donor with ankylosing spondylitis. Sequencing used blood, either unsorted or a sorted T cell fraction (not recorded which). This CDR3 reads CASSSQREIPDTQYF. DNA of the CDR3: TGTGCCAGCAGTTCCCAGCGGGAGATCCCAGATACGCAGTATTTT.